Listed here are 12 T cell receptor beta chains from one sample, sequenced in a study of shared clonotypes between healthy human individuals (dated by TCRdb to the early 2020s). The method was the immunoSEQ multiplex PCR assay. In TCRdb, the immuneACCESS table is reduced to in-frame sequences with V and J assigned. These tables do not hold every clone; where another copy was compared, an unresolved V gene accounts for under half, and the others remain unexplained. This sample lists about 2 million clones; 85% to 95% were detected once. The top ten constitute 0.1% to 0.15% of the sample. Sequencing was performed on naive CD4+ T cells sorted from blood. Per the publication, the cell subset or site label means: CD45RA+ positively selected. Receptors originate from a man aged 18-30 years in good health.

The chain is built from TRBV6-5 and TRBJ2-7, with D uncertain. Between the trimmed V and J ends, which lost 6 bases and 3 bases, there was a span of 12 bases. Per the germline V gene, CDR1 is MNHEY and CDR2 is SVGAGI. The CDR3 has 13 amino acids. In DNA, the CDR3 is TGTGCCAGCAGCTTAAGAATAAACTACGAGCAGTACTTC. The encoded protein is CASSLRINYEQYF.

This clone was recorded once. The V and J genes are TRBV5-6 and TRBJ2-3, with 10 positions matching TRBD1. The J segment lost 5 bases and the V segment lost 1 base, leaving 10 bases of the junction unmatched. Germline values: CDR1 SGHDT, CDR2 YYEEEE. The CDR3 is made up of 17 amino acids. The CDR3 DNA follows: TGTGCCAGCAGCTTGCTTTCTGGACAGGGGGTTGTAGATACGCAGTATTTT. Its protein is CASSLLSGQGVVDTQYF.

The V and J genes are TRBV7-9 and TRBJ1-2; 8 nucleotides line up with TRBD1. V lost 1 base, J lost 3 bases, and 4 bases stayed unmatched. The CDR3 runs to 15 residues. The germline V gene has CDR1 SEHNR and CDR2 FQNEAQ (reference sequence). CDR3 in amino acids: CASSLEQGAHYGYTF. In nucleotides, the CDR3 is TGTGCCAGCAGCTTAGAGCAGGGGGCTCACTATGGCTACACCTTC.

This clone was counted a single time. This clone may be a read error of a much larger clone one base away. This sequence joins TRBV25-1 and TRBJ2-7; a weak D match, TRBD1 (6 bases). V shed 6 bases and J shed 3 bases, with 9 bases lying between them. CDR1 and CDR2 from the germline V gene are MGHDK and SYGVNS. This CDR3 spans 12 amino acids. In DNA, the CDR3 is TGTGCCAGCAGCTTACAGGGCTACGAGCAGTACTTC. Translating gives CASSLQGYEQYF.

The V call is TRBV4-3, the J call TRBJ1-3; D remains unclear. The germline V and J ends were trimmed by 4 bases and 4 bases, with 14 bases remaining between them. The CDR3 covers 15 residues. Germline V gene sequence: CDR1 LGHNA, CDR2 YSLEER. The CDR3 DNA sequence: TGCGCCAGCAGCCTCGATCCGGGCGGCGGAAACACCATATATTTT. It is translated as CASSLDPGGGNTIYF.

This sequence joins TRBV5-1 and TRBJ2-3; perhaps TRBD1 as D (6 bases). Between the trimmed V and J ends, which lost 2 bases and 3 bases, there was a span of 19 bases. Per germline, CDR1 SGHRS and CDR2 YFSETQ. The CDR3 consists of 17 residues. The CDR3 DNA reads TGCGCCAGCAGCTTTGGTTTGATCACAAGGGGGACAGATACGCAGTATTTT. Its protein is CASSFGLITRGTDTQYF.

The rearrangement joins TRBV9 to TRBJ1-2; 7 bases are shared with TRBD1. V lost 5 bases and J lost 3; bases outside the gene matches: 1. This CDR3 is 12 amino acids long. Germline loops: CDR1 SGDLS, CDR2 YYNGEE. The CDR3 region has the DNA TGTGCCAGCAGGGGACAGTACTATGGCTACACCTTC. It is translated as CASRGQYYGYTF.

The chain carries TRBV6-4 and TRBJ2-2; TRBD2 is a possible D gene (6 bases). This CDR3 has 17 residues. Germline V lookup: CDR1 MRHNA, CDR2 SNTAGT. The V end was cut by 6 bases, the J end by 0 bases, with 17 bases between. Here the CDR3 DNA reads TGTGCCAGCAGCCCATCCCTTAGCGGAGCGAACACCGGGGAGCTGTTTTTT. It is translated as CASSPSLSGANTGELFF.

The chain recombines TRBV11-2 with TRBJ2-7, with D unresolved. Germline V lookup: CDR1 SGHAT, CDR2 FQNNGV. Trimming pared 5 bases from V and 0 bases from J, leaving 5 bases between. This CDR3 contains 12 residues. CDR3 region: CASSENSYEQYF. The CDR3 nucleotides read TGTGCCAGCAGCGAAAACTCCTACGAGCAGTACTTC.

The chain has TRBV7-8 and TRBJ1-2; 10 nucleotides line up with TRBD1. CDR3 length: 16 amino acids. The junction had 13 bases not matched to a gene; V was cut back by 4 bases and J by 8 bases. CDR1 SGHVS and CDR2 FQNEAQ come from the germline V gene. The CDR3 DNA reads as TGTGCCAGCAGCTGGGGACAGGGGCAGGATAAGGGAGGCTACACCTTC. The encoded protein is CASSWGQGQDKGGYTF.

This clone was seen a few times. The genes are TRBV6-5 and TRBJ2-1; weak D call: TRBD2 (6 bases). V was shortened by 5 bases and J by 4 bases, with 15 bases between the two germline ends. CDR1 and CDR2 from the germline V gene are MNHEY and SVGAGI. The CDR3 spans 15 residues. The CDR3 region has the DNA TGTGCCAGCAGTACTAGCTACTCATCTTACAATGAGCAGTTCTTC. Translated: CASSTSYSSYNEQFF.

The chain recombines TRBV5-6 with TRBJ2-5, with D tentatively TRBD2 (5 bases). In germline, CDR1 is SGHDT, CDR2 YYEEEE. Trimming left V 2 bases short and J 9 bases short, with 14 bases between. The CDR3 loop spans 13 amino acids. The CDR3 loop is CASSLAVVLPQYF. CDR3 DNA: TGTGCCAGCAGCTTAGCGGTGGTTCTCCCCCAGTACTTC.